This T cell receptor beta chain stems from a study of identical twins. Whole-study results and caveats: Out-of-frame alpha sequences common to twins exhibited a surplus of low generation probability. Invariant populations such as MAIT and iNKT cells could partly muddle zero-insertion analyses.

The CDR3 extends over 13 amino acids. CDR1 is DFQATT and CDR2 is SNEGSKA in the germline V gene (reference sequence). Between the trimmed V and J ends, which lost 6 bases and 0 bases, there was a span of 12 bases. This clonotype has a handful of counts. Its specificity is not known. It was template switching that added a universal primer site, and there were unique molecular identifiers on the cDNA. TCRdb independently ran MiXCR on the 5' RACE reads; one entry per CDR3 protein. The table lists fewer than 550,000 distinct CDR3 sequences, roughly 13% of them singletons, with about 0.97% in the top ten. The same sample was also studied in work on yellow fever vaccine responses in identical twins. According to that study: Each twin's T cell response to the vaccine was reported to look partly convergent and partly personalized.

The source material was CD4+ T cells sorted from blood. This TCR came from a young woman in good health. This chain uses TRBV20-1 with TRBJ2-7; tentatively, D is TRBD1 (5 bases). The CDR3 here is CSANRRNSYEQYF. CDR3 in DNA: TGCAGTGCCAACAGGAGAAACTCCTACGAGCAGTACTTC.